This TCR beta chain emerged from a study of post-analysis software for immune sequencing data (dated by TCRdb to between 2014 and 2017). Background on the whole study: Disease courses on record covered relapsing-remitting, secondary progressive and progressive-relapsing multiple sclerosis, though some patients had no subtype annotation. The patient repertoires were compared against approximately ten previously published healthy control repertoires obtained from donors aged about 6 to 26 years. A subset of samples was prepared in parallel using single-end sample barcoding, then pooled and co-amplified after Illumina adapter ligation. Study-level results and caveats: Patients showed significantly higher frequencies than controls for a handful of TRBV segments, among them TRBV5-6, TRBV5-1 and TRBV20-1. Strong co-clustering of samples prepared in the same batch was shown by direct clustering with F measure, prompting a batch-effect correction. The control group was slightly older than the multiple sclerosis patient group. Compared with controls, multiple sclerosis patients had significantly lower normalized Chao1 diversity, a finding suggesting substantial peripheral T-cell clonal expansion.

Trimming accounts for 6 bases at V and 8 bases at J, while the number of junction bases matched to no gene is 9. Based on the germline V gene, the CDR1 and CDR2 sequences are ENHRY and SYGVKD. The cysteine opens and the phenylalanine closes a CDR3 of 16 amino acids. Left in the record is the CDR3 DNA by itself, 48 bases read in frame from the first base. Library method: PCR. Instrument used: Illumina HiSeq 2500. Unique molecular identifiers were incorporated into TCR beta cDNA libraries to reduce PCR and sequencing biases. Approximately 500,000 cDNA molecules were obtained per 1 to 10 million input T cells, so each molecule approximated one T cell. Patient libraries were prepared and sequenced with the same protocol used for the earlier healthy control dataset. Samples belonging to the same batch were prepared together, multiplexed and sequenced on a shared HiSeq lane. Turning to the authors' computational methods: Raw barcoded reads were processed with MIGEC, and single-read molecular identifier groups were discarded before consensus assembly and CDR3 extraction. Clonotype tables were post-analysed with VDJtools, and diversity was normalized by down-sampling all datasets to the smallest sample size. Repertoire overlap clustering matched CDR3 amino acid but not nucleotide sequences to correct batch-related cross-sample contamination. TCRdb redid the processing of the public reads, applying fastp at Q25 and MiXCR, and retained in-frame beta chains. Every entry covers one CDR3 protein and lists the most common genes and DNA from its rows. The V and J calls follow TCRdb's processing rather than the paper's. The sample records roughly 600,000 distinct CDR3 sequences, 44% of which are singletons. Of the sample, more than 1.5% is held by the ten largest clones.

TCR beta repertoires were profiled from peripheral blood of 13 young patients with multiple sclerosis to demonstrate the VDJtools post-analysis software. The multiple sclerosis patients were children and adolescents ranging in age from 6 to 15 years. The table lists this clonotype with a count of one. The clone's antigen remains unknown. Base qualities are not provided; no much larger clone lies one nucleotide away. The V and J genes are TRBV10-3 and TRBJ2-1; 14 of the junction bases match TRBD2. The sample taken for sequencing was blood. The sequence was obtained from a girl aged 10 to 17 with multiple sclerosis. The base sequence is TGTGCCATCAGCCGGACTAGCGGGGGGCCGAGGCATGAGCAGTTCTTC. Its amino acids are CAISRTSGGPRHEQFF.